A selection of T cell receptor beta chains follows, all from one sample in a study of cytomegalovirus exposure and HLA in healthy donors. Here immunoSEQ multiplex PCR was the method, and the copy in TCRdb shows in-frame clones only, minus some. The sample carries 35,000 to 45,000 clones, 81% recorded once. Sequenced: PBMCs. The origin of the receptors is a middle-aged woman in good health and CMV-seronegative. Each CDR3 is given without its conserved first and last residue. Expanded clones are given a class, and other clones once, few, many or no size at all.

j_call clone_size v_call cdr3_aa
TRBJ1-3 few TRBV2 ASQLLSGNTIY
TRBJ1-5 . TRBV19 ASSGDSYQPQH
TRBJ2-5 . TRBV18 ASSLGQGGKTQY
TRBJ1-2 . TRBV7-6 ASSPGLQNYGYT
TRBJ2-5 . TRBV4-3 ASSQGSHAGGETQY
TRBJ1-6 few TRBV10-3 AISARNSPLH
TRBJ2-2 . TRBV6-1 ASRDWDRVTGELF
TRBJ2-5 . TRBV18 ASSRDRGETQY
TRBJ1-1 . TRBV6-5 ASRRSLGNTEAF
TRBJ2-1 . TRBV28 ASSLAGGYYNEQF
TRBJ2-5 . TRBV2 ASSEESRSQETQY
TRBJ1-2 . TRBV29-1 SVGQGALTGGYT
TRBJ1-2 . TRBV29-1 SVEPDNWAGNPLGGYT
TRBJ2-6 . TRBV7-6 ASSPLRAGDFSGANVLT
TRBJ2-5 once TRBV27 ASSFRGVGETQY
TRBJ2-1 . TRBV5-1 ASSLDTPASGGINEQF
TRBJ1-1 . TRBV18 ASSPTGQRNTEAF
TRBJ1-5 few TRBV2 ASGGWTGSNQPQH
TRBJ2-1 . TRBV4-3 ASSQEQGPYNEQF
TRBJ1-3 . TRBV9 ASSPTGTASGNTIY
TRBJ1-1 . TRBV6-5 ASSRGDRLNTEAF
TRBJ2-4 . TRBV4-1 ASSQDWGGQGAIQY
TRBJ1-3 . TRBV6-6 ATRAGSGNTIY
TRBJ1-1 few TRBV5-1 ASSPGGRDTEAF
TRBJ2-2 . TRBV5-1 ASSLTTSNTGELF
TRBJ2-5 . TRBV6-1 ASSEGLYFQETQY
TRBJ1-5 . TRBV4-2 ASSHGTGGNQPQH
TRBJ2-5 . TRBV4-1 ASSQGNRGSSETQY
TRBJ2-3 . TRBV6-4 ASSVTGGGTDTQY
TRBJ1-4 . TRBV6-1 ASSESLQGEVVEKLF
TRBJ2-7 . TRBV7-8 ASSPRTSYYEQY
TRBJ1-6 . TRBV18 ASSEQTDNSPLH
TRBJ1-2 . TRBV19 ASSIGPGGAYGYT
TRBJ1-5 . TRBV28 ASSLFSGGNQPQH
TRBJ1-2 once TRBV6-6 ASSPLGSANYGYT
TRBJ1-1 . TRBV6-5 ASTTNTEAF
TRBJ2-3 . TRBV7-2 ASSPWPDTQY